One and the same sample provided the 9 T cell receptor beta chains below, sequenced in a study of human T cells and chemical hapten exposure. Time point defined: patch test 2, 6 weeks after DPC sensitization. Specified treatment: therapeutic diphenylcyclopropenone sensitization with weekly scalp DPC. MiXCR was run by TCRdb on the RACE reads, yielding one entry per CDR3 protein. The sample includes a few hundred thousand distinct CDR3 sequences, about 6% of them seen just once. The input for sequencing was whole blood, taken in connection with sensitization to the hapten diphenylcyclopropenone (DPC). All receptors derive from a woman aged 18-29 years with alopecia areata. Some clones in this sample may be carry-over from other donors' samples.

This clonotype has a handful of counts. V is TRBV5-1 and J is TRBJ2-2; D remains ambiguous. V was trimmed by 1 base and J by 4 bases, leaving 8 bases between them. The CDR3 is made up of 14 amino acids. From germline, CDR1 is SGHRS and CDR2 YFSETQ. CDR3 residues: CASSLLQSTGELFF. The CDR3 region has the DNA TGCGCCAGCAGCTTGCTGCAATCCACCGGGGAGCTGTTTTTT.

This clonotype was seen only a few times. V is TRBV3-1 and J is TRBJ2-1, with TRBD2 identical over 9 bases. This CDR3 is 18 amino acids long. The junction had 12 bases not matched to a gene; V was cut back by 4 bases and J by 2 bases. Germline CDR1 and CDR2: LGHDT and YNNKEL (reference sequence). The CDR3 region is CASSRSPRPSGAYNEQFF. CDR3 bases: TGTGCCAGCAGCCGGTCCCCTAGGCCTAGCGGGGCCTACAATGAGCAGTTCTTC.

This clonotype was counted many times. This chain uses TRBV12-3 or TRBV12-4 with TRBJ1-1, with TRBD1 as a possible D gene (6 bases). The CDR3 length is 14 residues. V was pared by 5 bases and J by 7 bases, with 17 bases between. The CDR3 bases are TGTGCCAGCAGTCACCCCGGCGAGGGACATGAAGCTTTCTTT. Translation: CASSHPGEGHEAFF.

A remark on this clonotype: One junction end disagrees with the germline gene, perhaps due to a read error. The chain uses TRBV4-3 and TRBJ2-7; D not certain. CDR3 length equals 16 residues. Germline values: CDR1 LGHNA, CDR2 YSLEER. The CDR3 DNA follows: TGCGCCAGCAGCCCCGGGCACGAATATTTCGGATACGTGCAGTACTTC. Residues: CASSPGHEYFGYVQYF.

This clonotype occurred a few times. The V gene is TRBV20-1, the J gene TRBJ2-5; D tentatively fits TRBD1 or TRBD2 (5 bases each). Trimming removed 1 base at V and 5 bases at J, with 20 bases between. Germline-derived CDR1 and CDR2 are DFQATT and SNEGSKA (reference sequence). The CDR3 is 16 residues long. CDR3 coding DNA: TGCAGTGCTAGAGGTCTAGGGACCCACAACGGGGAGACCCAGTACTTC. Its translation: CSARGLGTHNGETQYF.

In this sample, this clonotype turned up a few times. V usage is TRBV20-1 and J usage is TRBJ2-3; D is perhaps TRBD1 (5 bases). Germline CDR1 and CDR2: DFQATT and SNEGSKA (reference sequence). The CDR3 runs 14 residues. V shed 5 bases and J shed 2 bases, with 14 bases lying between them. CDR3 sequence: CSAPLRVVTDTQYF. The CDR3 DNA reads TGCAGTGCTCCCCTCAGGGTCGTCACAGATACGCAGTATTTT.

The rearrangement uses TRBV11-2 and TRBJ2-3; D possibly matches TRBD1 or TRBD2 (5 bases each). CDR1 SGHAT and CDR2 FQNNGV come from the germline V gene. Trimming left V 5 bases short and J 4 bases short, with 16 bases between. This CDR3 comprises 15 residues. CDR3 protein: CASSQGRGHADTQYF. CDR3 sequence (DNA): TGTGCCAGCAGCCAGGGACGGGGCCACGCAGATACGCAGTATTTT.

This clonotype was recorded many times. This chain joins TRBV6-5 and TRBJ2-3, with unresolved D. Trimming stripped 6 bases from V and 2 bases from J, with 9 bases between. In germline, CDR1 is MNHEY, CDR2 SVGAGI. This CDR3 spans 13 amino acids. CDR3 protein: CASSRTITDTQYF. The CDR3 nucleotides read TGTGCCAGCAGCAGAACTATCACAGATACGCAGTATTTT.

The table lists this clonotype with many counts. V is TRBV28 and J is TRBJ2-7, with D tentatively TRBD2 (5 bases). Trimming pared 10 bases from V and 0 bases from J, leaving 19 bases between. The germline V gene encodes CDR1 MDHEN and CDR2 SYDVKM. This CDR3 spans 15 amino acids. The CDR3 here is CATNRGMGVSYEQYF. The CDR3 bases are TGTGCCACTAACCGCGGCATGGGAGTCTCCTACGAGCAGTACTTC.